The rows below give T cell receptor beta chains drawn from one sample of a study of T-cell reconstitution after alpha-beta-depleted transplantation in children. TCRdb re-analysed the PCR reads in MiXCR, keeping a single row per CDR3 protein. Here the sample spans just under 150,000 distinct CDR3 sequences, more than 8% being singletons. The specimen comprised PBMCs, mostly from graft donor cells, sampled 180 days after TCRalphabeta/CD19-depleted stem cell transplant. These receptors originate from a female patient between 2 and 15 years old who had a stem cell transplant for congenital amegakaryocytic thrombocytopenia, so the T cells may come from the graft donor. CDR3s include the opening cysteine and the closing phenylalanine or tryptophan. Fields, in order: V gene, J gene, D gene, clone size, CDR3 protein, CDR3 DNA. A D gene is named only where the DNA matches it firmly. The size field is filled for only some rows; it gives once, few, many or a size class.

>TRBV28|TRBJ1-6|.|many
CASGRSYSPLHF
TGTGCCAGCGGGAGGTCTTATTCACCCCTCCACTTT
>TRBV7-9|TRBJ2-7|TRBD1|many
CASSLGVQGMAYEQYF
TGTGCCAGCAGCTTAGGCGTACAGGGGATGGCCTACGAGCAGTACTTC
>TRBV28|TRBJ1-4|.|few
CASSTAIATNEKLFF
TGTGCCAGCAGCACCGCCATCGCAACTAATGAAAAACTGTTTTTT
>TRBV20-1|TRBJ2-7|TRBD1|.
CSARVDREARDEQYF
TGCAGTGCTAGAGTGGACAGGGAAGCAAGAGACGAGCAGTACTTC
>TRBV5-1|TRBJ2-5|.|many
CASSATRGGETQYF
TGCGCCAGCAGCGCCACTAGGGGCGGGGAGACCCAGTACTTC
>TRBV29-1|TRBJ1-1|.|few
CSVPWGAGNTEAFF
TGCAGCGTTCCCTGGGGGGCAGGGAACACTGAAGCTTTCTTT
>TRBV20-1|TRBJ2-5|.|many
CSAMAGNQETQYF
TGCAGTGCTATGGCCGGGAACCAAGAGACCCAGTACTTC
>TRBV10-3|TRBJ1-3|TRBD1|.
CAIRLTGGENTIYF
TGTGCCATCAGGTTGACAGGGGGCGAAAACACCATATATTTT
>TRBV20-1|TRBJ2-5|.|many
CSATLSAGRETQYF
TGCAGTGCTACGCTCTCAGCAGGGCGGGAGACCCAGTACTTC
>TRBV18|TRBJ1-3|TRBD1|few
CASSPSGTGPATIYF
TGTGCCAGCTCACCGAGCGGGACAGGGCCGGCCACCATATATTTT
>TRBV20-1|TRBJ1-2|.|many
CSASGRVGYGYTF
TGCAGTGCTAGTGGTAGGGTCGGTTATGGCTACACCTTC
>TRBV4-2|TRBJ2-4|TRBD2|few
CASSQDGGTKNIQYF
TGTGCCAGCAGCCAAGACGGGGGGACCAAAAACATTCAGTACTTC
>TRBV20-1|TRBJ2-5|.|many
CSALLQETQYF
TGCAGTGCCTTACTACAAGAGACCCAGTACTTC
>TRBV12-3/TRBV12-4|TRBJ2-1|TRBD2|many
CASSFWGGRGGDEQFF
TGTGCCAGCAGTTTTTGGGGCGGGAGAGGAGGAGATGAGCAGTTCTTC
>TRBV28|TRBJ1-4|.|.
CASSFSGGRNETLFF
TGTGCCAGCAGTTTTTCGGGGGGACGAAACGAAACACTGTTTTTT
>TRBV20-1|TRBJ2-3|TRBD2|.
CSARPPLAGGERTDTQYF
TGCAGTGCTAGACCCCCCCTAGCGGGGGGGGAACGCACAGATACGCAGTATTTT
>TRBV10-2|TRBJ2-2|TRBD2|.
CASGVAGGPSGELFF
TGCGCCAGCGGGGTGGCGGGGGGGCCGAGCGGGGAGCTGTTTTTT
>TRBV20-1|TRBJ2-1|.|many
CSARGSGAYNEQFF
TGCAGTGCTAGAGGTAGCGGAGCCTACAATGAGCAGTTCTTC
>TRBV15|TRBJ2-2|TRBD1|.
CATSRGTGRSTGELFF
TGTGCCACCAGCAGAGGGACAGGGCGGAGTACCGGGGAGCTGTTTTTT
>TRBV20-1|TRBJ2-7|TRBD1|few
CSAMTGQDYEQYF
TGCAGTGCAATGACAGGGCAGGACTACGAGCAGTACTTC
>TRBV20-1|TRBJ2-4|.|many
CSAMGGRLAKNIQYF
TGCAGTGCCATGGGAGGACGGCTAGCCAAAAACATTCAGTACTTC
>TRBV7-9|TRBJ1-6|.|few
CASNMVNSPLHF
TGTGCCAGCAACATGGTTAATTCACCCCTCCACTTT
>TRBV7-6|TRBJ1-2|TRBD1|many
CASSLTTGGHGYTF
TGTGCCAGCAGCTTAACTACAGGGGGCCATGGCTACACCTTC
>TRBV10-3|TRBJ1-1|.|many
CAISESTATEAFF
TGTGCCATCAGTGAGTCTACTGCCACTGAAGCTTTCTTT
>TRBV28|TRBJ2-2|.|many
CASSLFGTMNTGELFF
TGTGCCAGCAGTTTATTTGGGACAATGAACACCGGGGAGCTGTTTTTT
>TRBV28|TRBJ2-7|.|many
CASSSRFARRGLFEQYF
TGTGCCAGCAGTTCACGTTTTGCTCGGAGGGGGCTCTTCGAGCAGTACTTC
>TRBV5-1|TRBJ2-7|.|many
CASSLVGADEQYF
TGCGCCAGCAGCTTGGTCGGGGCGGACGAGCAGTACTTC
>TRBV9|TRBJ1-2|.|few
CASSQLIRTHEGGYTF
TGTGCCAGCAGCCAATTAATACGGACTCACGAGGGGGGCTACACCTTC
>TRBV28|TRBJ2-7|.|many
CASNGRAYEQYF
TGTGCCAGCAACGGACGAGCCTACGAGCAGTACTTC
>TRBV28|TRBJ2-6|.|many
CASSFGFGGANVLTF
TGTGCCAGCAGTTTCGGTTTTGGAGGGGCCAACGTCCTGACTTTC
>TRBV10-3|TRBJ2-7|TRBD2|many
CAIRGLAGGEQYF
TGTGCCATCAGAGGACTAGCGGGAGGCGAGCAGTACTTC
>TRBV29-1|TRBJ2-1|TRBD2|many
CSVEPSGTYNEQFF
TGCAGCGTTGAACCTAGCGGGACTTACAATGAGCAGTTCTTC
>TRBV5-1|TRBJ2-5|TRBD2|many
CASSFSSLAGARGETQYF
TGCGCCAGCAGCTTTAGCAGTCTAGCGGGAGCACGGGGAGAGACCCAGTACTTC
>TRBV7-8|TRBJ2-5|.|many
CASSRDVWQGFGETQYF
TGTGCCAGCAGCCGAGACGTGTGGCAGGGTTTTGGAGAGACCCAGTACTTC
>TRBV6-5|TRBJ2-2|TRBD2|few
CASSYIDQPGLAGVGGELFF
TGTGCCAGCAGTTACATCGATCAACCGGGACTAGCGGGAGTGGGCGGGGAGCTGTTTTTT
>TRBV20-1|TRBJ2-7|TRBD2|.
CSAAMTSGRRAYEQYF
TGCAGTGCTGCCATGACTAGCGGGAGAAGGGCCTACGAGCAGTACTTC
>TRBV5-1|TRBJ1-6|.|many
CASSFEAGNSPLHF
TGCGCCAGCAGCTTTGAAGCCGGCAATTCACCCCTCCACTTT
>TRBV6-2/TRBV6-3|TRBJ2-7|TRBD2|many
CASSLRTSAAYEQYF
TGTGCCAGCAGTCTCCGGACTAGCGCGGCCTACGAGCAGTACTTC
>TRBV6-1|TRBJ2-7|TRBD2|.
CASSEAGGGTSSYQQYF
TGTGCCAGCAGTGAAGCGGGGGGGGGAACTAGCTCCTACCAGCAGTACTTC
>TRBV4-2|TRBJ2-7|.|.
CAISPGTPSYEQYF
TGTGCCATCAGCCCCGGGACACCCTCCTACGAGCAGTACTTC
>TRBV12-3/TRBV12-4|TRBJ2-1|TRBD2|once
CASRRGLAGSYNEQFF
TGTGCCAGCAGGCGCGGACTAGCGGGCTCCTACAATGAGCAGTTCTTC
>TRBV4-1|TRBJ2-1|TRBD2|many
CASSLLDLAGMGEQFF
TGCGCCAGCAGTCTTTTAGATTTAGCGGGGATGGGTGAGCAGTTCTTC